This TCR beta chain is drawn from a study of blood T cell repertoires in COVID-19. In the study overall: Acute-phase and convalescent COVID-19 samples originated in the United States, Italy and Spain. T cells, B-cell-depleted T cells, or PBMCs provided the cDNA or gDNA that served as material.

Repertoires were generated with immunoSEQ multiplex PCR, while TCRdb's copy carries only in-frame clones and drops some. In the table there are 9,500 or so clones, around 89% of which are singletons. Trimming removed 5 bases from V and 3 bases from J; junction bases left unmatched: 10. The germline gives CDR1 SGHVS, CDR2 FNYEAQ. The CDR3 loop spans 15 amino acids. The receptor comes from a human donor in a cohort sampled during active COVID-19. The sequenced sample was peripheral blood. The chain is built from TRBV7-6 and TRBJ2-7; 7 nucleotides match TRBD1. In DNA, the CDR3 is TGTGCCAGCAGCCCCAGGACAGGCCGAGTCTACGAGCAGTACTTC. Translating it yields CASSPRTGRVYEQYF.